A selection of T cell receptor beta chains follows, all from one sample in a study of blood T cell repertoires in COVID-19. Profiled with immunoSEQ multiplex PCR; TCRdb holds only in-frame clones, not every one. Seen here are about 100,000 clones, around 90% observed once, and the top ten hold 5.5% to 6.5%. The material sequenced was peripheral blood. The receptors come from a woman in her sixties or seventies with acute or convalescent COVID-19. CDR3s include the opening cysteine and the closing phenylalanine or tryptophan. Each record gives: D gene, V gene, clone size, J gene, CDR3 protein, CDR3 DNA. A D gene is named only where the DNA matches it firmly. The size field is filled for only some rows; it gives once, few, many or a size class.

TRBD1	TRBV14	.	TRBJ2-5	CASSQRLGTGREETQYF	TGTGCCAGCAGCCAGCGTCTCGGGACAGGGAGGGAGGAGACCCAGTACTTC
.	TRBV28	.	TRBJ2-2	CASSFGGANTGELFF	TGTGCCAGCAGTTTTGGCGGCGCGAACACCGGGGAGCTGTTTTTT
.	TRBV30	.	TRBJ1-6	CASRGIGINSPLHF	TGTGCCTCGAGGGGGATCGGGATAAATTCACCCCTCCACTTT
.	TRBV27	.	TRBJ1-2	CANGIPGHFYGYTF	TGTGCCAACGGTATCCCGGGACATTTCTATGGCTACACCTTC
TRBD1	TRBV25-1	.	TRBJ1-4	CASSEPTGPGEKLFF	TGTGCCAGCAGTGAGCCGACAGGGCCAGGTGAAAAACTGTTTTTT
.	TRBV19	.	TRBJ2-1	CASSIPPSRNEQFF	TGTGCCAGTAGTATCCCTCCTAGCCGAAATGAGCAGTTCTTC
.	TRBV19	.	TRBJ2-1	CASSGVYNEQFF	TGTGCCAGTAGTGGAGTTTACAATGAGCAGTTCTTC
.	TRBV11-2	once	TRBJ2-3	CASSSLGLGTDTQYF	TGTGCCAGCAGCTCGCTAGGATTGGGCACAGATACGCAGTATTTT
.	TRBV11-1	.	TRBJ1-2	CASSFGQSPPNYGYTF	TGTGCCAGCAGCTTCGGACAGAGCCCTCCTAACTATGGCTACACCTTC
.	TRBV30	once	TRBJ1-5	CAWSKGVGTQHF	TGTGCCTGGAGTAAGGGGGTGGGAACCCAGCATTTT
.	TRBV3-1/TRBV3-2	once	TRBJ1-4	CASSPAIETNEKLFF	TGTGCCAGCAGCCCCGCCATTGAGACTAATGAAAAACTGTTTTTT
.	TRBV9	.	TRBJ1-1	CASSAMHPGTEAFF	TGTGCCAGCAGCGCCATGCACCCGGGGACTGAAGCTTTCTTT
.	TRBV19	.	TRBJ1-5	CASSIGHLGNQPQHF	TGTGCCAGTAGTATAGGACACCTGGGCAATCAGCCCCAGCATTTT
TRBD2	TRBV5-1	few	TRBJ2-2	CASSLWREIGGELFF	TGCGCCAGCAGCTTGTGGCGGGAGATCGGCGGGGAGCTGTTTTTT
TRBD2	TRBV14	.	TRBJ2-7	CASSQVAGDPYEQYF	TGTGCCAGCAGCCAAGTGGCGGGAGACCCCTACGAGCAGTACTTC
TRBD1	TRBV7-8	.	TRBJ2-5	CASSLQGTGGSQETQYF	TGTGCCAGCAGCTTACAAGGGACAGGGGGGTCTCAAGAGACCCAGTACTTC
.	TRBV6-1	.	TRBJ1-2	CASSEARALNYGYTF	TGTGCCAGCAGTGAAGCGAGGGCCCTTAACTATGGCTACACCTTC
.	TRBV6-6	.	TRBJ2-4	CASLWGVGNIQYF	TGTGCCAGCCTTTGGGGGGTGGGAAACATTCAGTACTTC
TRBD2	TRBV24-1	.	TRBJ2-5	CATSDSGLAGAKETQYF	TGTGCCACCAGTGATTCGGGACTAGCGGGGGCGAAAGAGACCCAGTACTTC
.	TRBV3-1/TRBV3-2	.	TRBJ2-1	CASSEVPQANEQFF	TGTGCCAGCAGCGAAGTCCCCCAGGCGAATGAGCAGTTCTTC
TRBD2	TRBV9	.	TRBJ2-1	CASSAPGGTSGISSYNEQFF	TGTGCCAGCAGTGCCCCTGGAGGGACTAGCGGGATTTCGTCCTACAATGAGCAGTTCTTC
TRBD1	TRBV10-2	.	TRBJ1-2	CASSLGTGGVGGYTF	TGCGCCAGCAGTTTAGGGACAGGGGGCGTCGGTGGCTACACCTTC
TRBD1	TRBV6-5	.	TRBJ1-3	CASRTPRGTAIYF	TGTGCCAGCAGAACCCCCAGGGGGACGGCCATATATTTT
.	TRBV15	once	TRBJ2-7	CATSRDVEGYEQYF	TGTGCCACCAGCAGAGATGTAGAGGGCTACGAGCAGTACTTC
.	TRBV5-4	.	TRBJ2-1	CASSPGQRVGNEQFF	TGTGCCAGCAGCCCTGGCCAGCGGGTGGGAAATGAGCAGTTCTTC
.	TRBV10-2	.	TRBJ2-1	CASSESTQAGISYNEQFF	TGCGCCAGCAGTGAGTCGACTCAGGCGGGAATCTCCTACAATGAGCAGTTCTTC